This T cell receptor beta chain was recorded in a study of response to subunit inactivated influenza vaccine. Each CDR3 protein is one row after TCRdb ran MiXCR on the RT-PCR reads. The data contain around 480,000 distinct CDR3 sequences, roughly 9.8% of them singletons. This clonotype was seen many times. Its target is unknown. Study results and caveats: The authors proposed limited new T cell recruitment per seasonal influenza vaccination.

The specimen comprised PBMCs from blood, sampled roughly 48 days after vaccination. The clonotype comes from a man aged 45 to 65 who received an inactivated influenza vaccine.

CDR3 in amino acids: CSASPPEYRTDTQYF. The CDR3 region has the DNA TGCAGTGCTAGCCCCCCGGAATACCGCACAGATACGCAGTATTTT. The gene calls are TRBV20-1 and TRBJ2-3; the D is unclear. Per germline, CDR1 DFQATT and CDR2 SNEGSKA (reference sequence). Deletions cut 3 bases from V and 1 base from J, with 14 bases between. This CDR3 contains 15 residues.